These 7 T cell receptor beta chains came from one sample sequenced in a study of low-dose radiotherapy and immunotherapy resistance in tumors. Primers targeting TRAV and TRBV primed first-strand cDNA, covering alpha and beta chains. Amplification, which lasted 15 to 20 PCR cycles, used a constant-region primer and V-primer adapter to amplify TCRs. TCRdb reprocessed the reads via MiXCR and lists one record per CDR3 protein. Of around 79,000 distinct CDR3 sequences listed, 15% to 20% are singletons. The time point is: before trial treatment. The sequences come from PBMCs, collected before treatment. Receptor source: a male donor with prostate cancer.

This sequence joins TRBV3-1 and TRBJ2-3, with 11 nucleotides matching TRBD2. Germline CDR1 LGHDT, CDR2 YNNKEL (reference sequence). V lost 6 bases, J lost 0 bases, and 2 bases stayed unmatched. CDR3 length: 15 residues. CDR3 in DNA: TGTGCCAGCAGACGGACTAGCGGGAGCACAGATACGCAGTATTTT. Residues: CASRRTSGSTDTQYF.

This clonotype was recorded many times. The CDR3 sequence: CASSRNPSFQSTDTQYF. The CDR3 DNA reads TGTGCCAGTAGCCGAAACCCTAGCTTTCAAAGCACAGATACGCAGTATTTT. V is TRBV19 and J is TRBJ2-3; the D gene is possibly TRBD2 (5 bases). Trimming left V 6 bases short and J 0 bases short, with 19 bases between. CDR1 is LNHDA, CDR2 SQIVND, per germline (reference sequence). There are 17 residues in the CDR3.

This clonotype has a count of ten or more. The genes are TRBV4-3 and TRBJ2-1; weak D call: TRBD1 (5 bases). The ends were cut back, 2 bases at V and 7 bases at J, with 18 bases in the middle. The CDR3 is made up of 16 amino acids. The germline CDR1 and CDR2 sequences are LGHNA and YSLEER. CDR3 nucleotide sequence: TGCGCCAGCAGCCAAAACCTGGGGCAACCGGGTAATGAGCAGTTCTTC. Protein product: CASSQNLGQPGNEQFF.

The rearrangement joins TRBV6-6 to TRBJ2-1, with 13 bases matching TRBD2. This CDR3 has 15 amino acids. V shed 5 bases, J shed 8 bases, and the junction held 6 bases outside the gene matches. Looked up from germline, CDR1 is MNHNY and CDR2 is SVGAGI (reference sequence). The CDR3 protein is CASSRTSGSLDEQFF. CDR3 coding DNA: TGTGCCAGCAGTCGGACTAGCGGGAGTCTGGATGAGCAGTTCTTC.

V is TRBV7-9 and J is TRBJ1-6; D is unclear. The CDR3 is 16 amino acids. V was cut by 2 bases and J by 6 bases, with 14 bases left in between. Germline CDR1 is SEHNR and CDR2 is FQNEAQ (reference sequence). The CDR3 is CASSLSGEVGNSPLHF. As DNA, the CDR3 is TGTGCCAGCAGCTTAAGCGGGGAGGTTGGTAATTCACCCCTCCACTTT. Looking up the rest from reference TRBV7-9 and TRBJ1-6 gives the full variable domain: DTGVSQNPRHKITKRGQNVTFRCDPISEHNRLYWYRQTLGQGPEFLTYFQNEAQLEKSRLLSDRFSAERPKGSFSTLEIQRTEQGDSAMYLCASSLSGEVGNSPLHFGNGTRLTVT.

The gene calls are TRBV12-3 or TRBV12-4 and TRBJ2-7; D might be TRBD1 (6 bases). This CDR3 region has 15 residues. The V end lost 5 bases, the J end lost 4 bases, and 18 bases lay between the germline ends. The CDR3 reads CASSPEQTGTYEQYF. The CDR3 DNA follows: TGTGCCAGCAGTCCAGAGCAGACAGGAACATACGAGCAGTACTTC.

In its sample, this clonotype was seen a few times. This chain links TRBV20-1 with TRBJ2-6; the match to TRBD2 covers 10 bases. V lost 1 base, J lost 2 bases, and 8 bases stayed unmatched. CDR1 is DFQATT, CDR2 SNEGSKA, per germline (reference sequence). The CDR3 is made up of 18 amino acids. CDR3 protein: CSARVASGSEAGANVLTF. The CDR3 region has the DNA TGCAGTGCTAGAGTGGCTAGCGGGAGTGAAGCTGGGGCCAACGTCCTGACTTTC.